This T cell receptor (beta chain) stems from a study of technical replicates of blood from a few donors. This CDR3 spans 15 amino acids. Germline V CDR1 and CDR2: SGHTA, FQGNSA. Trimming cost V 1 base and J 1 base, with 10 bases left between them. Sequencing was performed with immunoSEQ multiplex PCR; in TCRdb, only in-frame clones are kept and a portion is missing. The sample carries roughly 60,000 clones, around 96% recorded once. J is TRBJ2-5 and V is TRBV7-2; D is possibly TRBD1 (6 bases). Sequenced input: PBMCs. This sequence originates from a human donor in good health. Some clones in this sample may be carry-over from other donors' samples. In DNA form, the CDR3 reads TGTGCCAGCAGCTTAGGTGGCAGGGGCCAAGAGACCCAGTACTTC. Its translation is CASSLGGRGQETQYF. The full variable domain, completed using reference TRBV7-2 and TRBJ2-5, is GAGVSQSPSNKVTEKGKDVELRCDPISGHTALYWYRQSLGQGLEFLIYFQGNSAPDKSGLPSDRFSAERTGGSVSTLTIQRTQQEDSAVYLCASSLGGRGQETQYFGPGTRLLVL.